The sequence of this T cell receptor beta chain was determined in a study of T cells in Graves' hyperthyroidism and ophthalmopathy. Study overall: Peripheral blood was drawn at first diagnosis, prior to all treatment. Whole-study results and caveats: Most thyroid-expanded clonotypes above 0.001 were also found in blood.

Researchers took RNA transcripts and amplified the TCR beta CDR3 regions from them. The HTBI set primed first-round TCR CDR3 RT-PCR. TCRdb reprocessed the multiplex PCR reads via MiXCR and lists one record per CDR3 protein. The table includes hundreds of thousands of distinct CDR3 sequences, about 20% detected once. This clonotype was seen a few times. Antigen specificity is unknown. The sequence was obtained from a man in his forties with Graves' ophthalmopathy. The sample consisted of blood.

CDR3 in amino acids: CASSATSDPVLYEQYF. CDR3 coding DNA: TGTGCCAGCTCTGCCACTAGCGACCCTGTTCTCTACGAGCAGTACTTC. The chain has TRBV7-9 and TRBJ2-7, with 7 nucleotides matching TRBD2. Germline CDR1 and CDR2: SEHNR and FQNEAQ (reference sequence). V shed 8 bases, J shed 3 bases, and the junction held 16 bases outside the gene matches. This CDR3 spans 16 amino acids.